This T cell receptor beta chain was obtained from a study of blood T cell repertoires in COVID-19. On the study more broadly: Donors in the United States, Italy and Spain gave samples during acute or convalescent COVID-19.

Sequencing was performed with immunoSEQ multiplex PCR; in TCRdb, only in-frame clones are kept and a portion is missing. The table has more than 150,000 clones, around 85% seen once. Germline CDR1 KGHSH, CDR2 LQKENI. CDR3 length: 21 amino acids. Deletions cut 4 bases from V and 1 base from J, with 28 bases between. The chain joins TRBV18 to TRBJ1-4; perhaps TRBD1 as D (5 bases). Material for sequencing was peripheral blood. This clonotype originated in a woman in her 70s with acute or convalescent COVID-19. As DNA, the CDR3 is TGTGCCAGCTCACGATCGCGACTCGAGGGGAAAGGGACTAGAACTAATGAAAAACTGTTTTTT. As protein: CASSRSRLEGKGTRTNEKLFF.